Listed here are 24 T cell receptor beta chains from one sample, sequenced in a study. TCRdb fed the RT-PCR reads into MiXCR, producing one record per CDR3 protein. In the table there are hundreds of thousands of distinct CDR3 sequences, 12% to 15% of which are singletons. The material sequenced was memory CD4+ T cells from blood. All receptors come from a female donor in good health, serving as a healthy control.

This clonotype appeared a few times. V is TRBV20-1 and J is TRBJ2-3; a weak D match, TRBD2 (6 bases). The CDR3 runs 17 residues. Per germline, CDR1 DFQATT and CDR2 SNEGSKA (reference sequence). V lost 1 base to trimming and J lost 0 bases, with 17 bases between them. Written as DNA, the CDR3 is TGCAGTGCTAGAGGGAGTAGCGGTACGACTAGCACAGATACGCAGTATTTT. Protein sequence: CSARGSSGTTSTDTQYF.

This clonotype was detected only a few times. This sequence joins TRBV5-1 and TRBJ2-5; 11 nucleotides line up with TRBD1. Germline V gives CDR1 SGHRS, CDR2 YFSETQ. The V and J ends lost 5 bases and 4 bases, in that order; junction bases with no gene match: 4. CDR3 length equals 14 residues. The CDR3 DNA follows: TGCGCCAGCAGGCCAGGGACAGGGGGAGAGACCCAGTACTTC. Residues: CASRPGTGGETQYF.

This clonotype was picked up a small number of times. Written as DNA, the CDR3 is TGTGCCAGCAGCACAGGGCATCAGCCCCAGCATTTT. Translated: CASSTGHQPQHF. This chain links TRBV7-6 with TRBJ1-5, with D perhaps TRBD1 (6 bases). Trimming stripped 5 bases from V and 5 bases from J, with 7 bases between. Germline V CDR1 and CDR2: SGHVS, FNYEAQ. CDR3 size: 12 residues.

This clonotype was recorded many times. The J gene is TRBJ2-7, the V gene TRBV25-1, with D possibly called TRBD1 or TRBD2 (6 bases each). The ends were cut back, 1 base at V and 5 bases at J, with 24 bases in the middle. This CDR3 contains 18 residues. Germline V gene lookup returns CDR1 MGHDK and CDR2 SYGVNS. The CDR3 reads CASSEFKGKGDWGHEQYF. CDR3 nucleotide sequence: TGTGCCAGCAGTGAATTTAAGGGGAAGGGGGACTGGGGCCACGAGCAGTACTTC.

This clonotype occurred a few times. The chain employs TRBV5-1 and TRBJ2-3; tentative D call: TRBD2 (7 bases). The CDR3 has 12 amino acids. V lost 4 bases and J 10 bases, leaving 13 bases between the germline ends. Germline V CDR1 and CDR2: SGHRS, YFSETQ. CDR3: CASSAGGLPQYF. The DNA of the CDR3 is TGCGCCAGCAGCGCCGGGGGGCTTCCGCAGTATTTT. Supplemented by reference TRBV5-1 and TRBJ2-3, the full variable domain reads KAGVTQTPRYLIKTRGQQVTLSCSPISGHRSVSWYQQTPGQGLQFLFEYFSETQRNKGNFPGRFSGRQFSNSRSEMNVSTLELGDSALYLCASSAGGLPQYFGPGTRLTVL.

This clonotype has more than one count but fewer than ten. In nucleotides, the CDR3 is TGTGCCAGCAGCCGCGACAGGCTCTACGAGCAGTACTTC. Its protein is CASSRDRLYEQYF. This chain links TRBV7-2 with TRBJ2-7; possible D gene TRBD1, 6 bases. CDR1 is SGHTA and CDR2 is FQGNSA in the germline V gene. Trimming removed 5 bases from V and 3 bases from J, with 11 bases in between. CDR3 length: 13 amino acids.

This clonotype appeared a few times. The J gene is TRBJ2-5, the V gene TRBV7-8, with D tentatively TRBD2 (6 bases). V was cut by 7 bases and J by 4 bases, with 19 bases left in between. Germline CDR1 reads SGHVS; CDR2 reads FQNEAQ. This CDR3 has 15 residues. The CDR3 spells CASTDGSAGTETQYF. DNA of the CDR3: TGTGCCAGCACCGATGGGTCTGCGGGAACAGAGACCCAGTACTTC. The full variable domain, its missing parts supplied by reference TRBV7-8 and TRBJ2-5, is GAGVSQSPRYKVAKRGQDVALRCDPISGHVSLFWYQQALGQGPEFLTYFQNEAQLDKSGLPSDRFFAERPEGSVSTLKIQRTQQEDSAVYLCASTDGSAGTETQYFGPGTRLLVL.

The CDR3 region is CASSYSGNSYEQYF. The DNA for the CDR3 is TGTGCCAGTAGCTATAGCGGTAACTCCTACGAGCAGTACTTC. The chain combines TRBV19 with TRBJ2-7, with D tentatively TRBD2 (6 bases). Trimming shortened V by 6 bases and J by 0 bases, and 12 bases separated the two germline ends. The CDR3 is made up of 14 amino acids. Germline CDR1 reads LNHDA; CDR2 reads SQIVND (reference sequence).

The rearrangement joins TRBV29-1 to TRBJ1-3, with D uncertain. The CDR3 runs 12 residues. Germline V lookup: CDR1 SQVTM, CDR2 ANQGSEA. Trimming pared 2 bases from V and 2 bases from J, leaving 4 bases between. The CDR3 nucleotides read TGCAGCGTTGAAAGGCCTGGAAACACCATATATTTT. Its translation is CSVERPGNTIYF.

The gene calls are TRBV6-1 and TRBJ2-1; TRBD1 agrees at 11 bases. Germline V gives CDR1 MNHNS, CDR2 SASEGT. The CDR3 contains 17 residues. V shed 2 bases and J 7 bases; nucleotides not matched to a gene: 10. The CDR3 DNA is TGTGCCAGCAGTGAAATAATCGGACAGGGGGCTCGAAATGAGCAGTTCTTC. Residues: CASSEIIGQGARNEQFF.

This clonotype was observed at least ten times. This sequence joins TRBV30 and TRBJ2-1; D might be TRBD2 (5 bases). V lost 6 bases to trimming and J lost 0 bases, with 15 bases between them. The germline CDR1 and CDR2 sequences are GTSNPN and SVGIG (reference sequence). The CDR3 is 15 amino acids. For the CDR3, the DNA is TGTGCCTGCCCCCGGGGTGGGAGCTCCTACAATGAGCAGTTCTTC. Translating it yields CACPRGGSSYNEQFF.

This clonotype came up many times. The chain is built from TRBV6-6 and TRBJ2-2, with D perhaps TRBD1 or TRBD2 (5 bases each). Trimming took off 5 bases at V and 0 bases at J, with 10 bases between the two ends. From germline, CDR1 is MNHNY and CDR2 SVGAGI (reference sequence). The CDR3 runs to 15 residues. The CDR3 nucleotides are TGTGCCAGCAGTCCCGGGACGACGAACACCGGGGAGCTGTTTTTT. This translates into CASSPGTTNTGELFF.

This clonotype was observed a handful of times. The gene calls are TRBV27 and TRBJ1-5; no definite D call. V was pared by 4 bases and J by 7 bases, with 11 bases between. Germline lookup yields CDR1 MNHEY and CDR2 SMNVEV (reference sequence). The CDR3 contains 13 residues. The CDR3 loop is CASSYGGRQPQHF. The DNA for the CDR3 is TGTGCCAGCAGTTACGGAGGGCGCCAGCCCCAGCATTTT.

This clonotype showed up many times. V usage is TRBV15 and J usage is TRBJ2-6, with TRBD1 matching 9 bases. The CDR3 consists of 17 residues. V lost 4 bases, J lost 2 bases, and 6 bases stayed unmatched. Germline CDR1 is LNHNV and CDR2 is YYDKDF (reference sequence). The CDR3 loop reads CATSTRDRVPGANVLTF. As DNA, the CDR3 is TGTGCCACCAGCACCCGGGACAGGGTCCCTGGGGCCAACGTCCTGACTTTC. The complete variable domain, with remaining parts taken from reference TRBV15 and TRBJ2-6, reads DAMVIQNPRYQVTQFGKPVTLSCSQTLNHNVMYWYQQKSSQAPKLLFHYYDKDFNNEADTPDNFQSRRPNTSFCFLDIRSPGLGDTAMYLCATSTRDRVPGANVLTFGAGSRLTVL.

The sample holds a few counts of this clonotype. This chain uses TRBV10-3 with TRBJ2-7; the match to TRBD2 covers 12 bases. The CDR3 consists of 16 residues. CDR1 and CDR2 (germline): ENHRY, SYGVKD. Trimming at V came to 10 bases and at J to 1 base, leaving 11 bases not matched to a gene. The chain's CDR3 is CATRTSGIEMSYEQYF. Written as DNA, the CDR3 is TGTGCCACTCGGACTAGCGGGATAGAAATGTCCTACGAGCAGTACTTC.

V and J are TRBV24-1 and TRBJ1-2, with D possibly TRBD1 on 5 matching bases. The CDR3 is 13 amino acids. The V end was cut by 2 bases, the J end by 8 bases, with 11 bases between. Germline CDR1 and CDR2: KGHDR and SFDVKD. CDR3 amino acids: CATSDSGSYGYTF. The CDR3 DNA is TGTGCCACCAGTGATTCAGGGTCTTACGGCTACACCTTC.

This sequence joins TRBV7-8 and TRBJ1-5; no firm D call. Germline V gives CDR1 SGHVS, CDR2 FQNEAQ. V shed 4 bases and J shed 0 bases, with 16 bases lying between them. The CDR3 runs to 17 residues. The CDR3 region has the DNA TGTGCCAGCAGCTCCTCGGGAAGCCTTTATAGCAATCAGCCCCAGCATTTT. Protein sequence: CASSSSGSLYSNQPQHF.

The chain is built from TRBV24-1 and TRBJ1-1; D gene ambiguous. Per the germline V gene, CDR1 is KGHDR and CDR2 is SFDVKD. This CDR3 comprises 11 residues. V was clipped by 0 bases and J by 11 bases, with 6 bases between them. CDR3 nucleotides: TGTGCCACCAGTGATTTGAGGTCGGCTTTCTTT. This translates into CATSDLRSAFF.

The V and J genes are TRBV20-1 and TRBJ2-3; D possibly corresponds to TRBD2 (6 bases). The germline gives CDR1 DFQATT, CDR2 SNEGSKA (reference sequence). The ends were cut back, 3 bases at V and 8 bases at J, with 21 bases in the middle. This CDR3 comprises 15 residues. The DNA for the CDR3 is TGCAGTGCTAGCTGGCAGGCCCTGGTGGAGGGTACGCAGTATTTT. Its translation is CSASWQALVEGTQYF.

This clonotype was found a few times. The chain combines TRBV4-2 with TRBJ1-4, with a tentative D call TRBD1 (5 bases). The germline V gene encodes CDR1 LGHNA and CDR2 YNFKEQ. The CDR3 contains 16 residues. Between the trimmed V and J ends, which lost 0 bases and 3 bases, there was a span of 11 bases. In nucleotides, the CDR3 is TGTGCCAGCAGCCAAGACGCAGGGTGGTCTAATGAAAAACTGTTTTTT. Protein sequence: CASSQDAGWSNEKLFF.

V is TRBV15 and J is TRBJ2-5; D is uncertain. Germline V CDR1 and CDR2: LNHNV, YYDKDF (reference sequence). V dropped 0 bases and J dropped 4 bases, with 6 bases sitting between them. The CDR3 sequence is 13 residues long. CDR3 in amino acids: CATSRESRETQYF. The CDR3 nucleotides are TGTGCCACCAGCAGAGAGAGCAGAGAGACCCAGTACTTC. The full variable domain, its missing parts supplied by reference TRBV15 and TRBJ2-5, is DAMVIQNPRYQVTQFGKPVTLSCSQTLNHNVMYWYQQKSSQAPKLLFHYYDKDFNNEADTPDNFQSRRPNTSFCFLDIRSPGLGDTAMYLCATSRESRETQYFGPGTRLLVL.

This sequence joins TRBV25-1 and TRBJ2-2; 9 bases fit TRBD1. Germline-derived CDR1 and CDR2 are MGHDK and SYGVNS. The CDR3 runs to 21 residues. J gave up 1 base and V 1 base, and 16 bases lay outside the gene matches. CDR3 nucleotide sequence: TGTGCCAGCAGTGAATTTGCGAGGGTAGGACAGGGGATTAAGAACACCGGGGAGCTGTTTTTT. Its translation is CASSEFARVGQGIKNTGELFF.

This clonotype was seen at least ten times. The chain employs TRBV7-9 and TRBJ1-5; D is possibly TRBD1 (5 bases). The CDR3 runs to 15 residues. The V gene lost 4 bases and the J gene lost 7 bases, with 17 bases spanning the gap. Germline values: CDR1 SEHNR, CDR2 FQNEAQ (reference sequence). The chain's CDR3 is CASSWSGGAEQPQHF. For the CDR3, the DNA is TGTGCCAGCAGCTGGAGCGGGGGAGCAGAGCAGCCCCAGCATTTT.

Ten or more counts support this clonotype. CDR3 in DNA: TGTGCCATCAAAGGGTTGACAGATACGCAGTATTTT. Encoded protein: CAIKGLTDTQYF. V is TRBV10-3 and J is TRBJ2-3; unclear D gene. CDR1 is ENHRY, CDR2 SYGVKD, per germline. Trimming shortened V by 7 bases and J by 3 bases, and 8 bases separated the two germline ends. CDR3 size: 12 residues.